The 20 T cell receptor beta chains below were found in one sample sequenced in a study of blood T cell repertoires in COVID-19. Method: immunoSEQ multiplex PCR; TCRdb's copy keeps in-frame clones and lacks some. The table has some 130,000 clones, roughly 90% seen once. Sequenced material: peripheral blood. Receptors were obtained from a man aged 55 to 70 with COVID-19, enrolled during active disease.

This clone showed up just once. V usage is TRBV6-6 and J usage is TRBJ1-4; 9 bases agree with TRBD1. This CDR3 has 19 amino acids. Germline CDR1 and CDR2: MNHNY and SVGAGI (reference sequence). The V and J ends lost 5 bases and 1 base, in that order; junction bases with no gene match: 14. The CDR3 region is CASSHGTGPLLKTNEKLFF. The CDR3 bases are TGTGCCAGCAGTCATGGGACAGGGCCGTTATTAAAAACTAATGAAAAACTGTTTTTT.

V usage is TRBV6-1 and J usage is TRBJ2-2; 12 bases align to TRBD2. Germline CDR1 MNHNS, CDR2 SASEGT. J lost 7 bases, V lost 2 bases, and 8 bases had no gene match. The CDR3 runs 17 residues. The CDR3 DNA sequence: TGTGCCAGCAGTGAAAACCGACTAGCGGGAGAGAACGGGGAGCTGTTTTTT. It specifies CASSENRLAGENGELFF.

The chain couples TRBV3-1 (or the pseudogene TRBV3-2) to TRBJ1-6; D is uncertain. This CDR3 spans 14 amino acids. V lost 0 bases and J 6 bases, leaving 6 bases between the germline ends. Germline CDR1 reads LGHDT; CDR2 reads YNNKEL (reference sequence). The CDR3 region is CASSQEASNSPLHF. The CDR3 nucleotides are TGTGCCAGCAGCCAAGAAGCCTCTAATTCACCCCTCCACTTT.

The chain carries TRBV19 and TRBJ2-3; TRBD2 aligns across 12 bases. Germline CDR1 is LNHDA and CDR2 is SQIVND (reference sequence). J was trimmed by 1 base and V by 5 bases; bases with no gene match: 10. This CDR3 comprises 18 residues. CDR3 region: CASSPRLAGERGTDTQYF. CDR3 coding DNA: TGTGCCAGTAGTCCCCGACTAGCGGGAGAGAGGGGCACAGATACGCAGTATTTT.

The V gene is TRBV6-6, the J gene TRBJ1-4, with D tentatively TRBD1 (5 bases). The CDR3 covers 14 residues. Per germline, CDR1 MNHNY and CDR2 SVGAGI (reference sequence). Trimming took off 6 bases at V and 7 bases at J, with 15 bases between the two ends. The CDR3 is CASSPQGRGEKLFF. The CDR3 nucleotides read TGTGCCAGCAGCCCCCAGGGTAGAGGTGAAAAACTGTTTTTT.

This chain links TRBV2 with TRBJ2-3; D possibly corresponds to TRBD1 (6 bases). With 6 bases removed from V and 5 bases from J, the gap between germline ends came to 12 bases. Per germline, CDR1 SNHLY and CDR2 FYNNEI. The CDR3 totals 13 residues. CDR3 residues: CASRTGGVDTQYF. The CDR3 nucleotides read TGTGCCAGCAGGACAGGAGGAGTAGATACGCAGTATTTT.

The chain combines TRBV30 with TRBJ2-2; maybe TRBD2 (6 bases). With 0 bases removed from V and 4 bases from J, the gap between germline ends came to 9 bases. The CDR3 is 14 residues long. The germline V gene encodes CDR1 GTSNPN and CDR2 SVGIG (reference sequence). The CDR3 DNA sequence: TGTGCCTGGAGTGTGGAGGGTAGCACCGGGGAGCTGTTTTTT. Translated: CAWSVEGSTGELFF.

The chain employs TRBV19 and TRBJ1-2, with D hard to call. Germline CDR1 reads LNHDA; CDR2 reads SQIVND (reference sequence). CDR3 length: 14 amino acids. Trimming removed 1 base from V and 2 bases from J, with 8 bases in between. CDR3 DNA: TGTGCCAGTAGTATAGGCCCAGGAAACTATGGCTACACCTTC. Translation: CASSIGPGNYGYTF.

The gene calls are TRBV4-3 and TRBJ2-5; TRBD1 matches at 7 bases. Germline-derived CDR1 and CDR2 are LGHNA and YSLEER. V trimming: 2 bases; J trimming: 5 bases; junction bases outside the gene matches: 8. The CDR3 extends over 15 amino acids. The CDR3: CASSQLQGLGETQYF. CDR3 in DNA: TGCGCCAGCAGCCAATTACAGGGGCTTGGGGAGACCCAGTACTTC.

This chain's CDR3 is CAWGAGRYHTDTQYF. CDR3 bases: TGTGCCTGGGGGGCGGGGAGATACCACACAGATACGCAGTATTTT. The J gene is TRBJ2-3, the V gene TRBV30, with D perhaps matching TRBD2 (6 bases). The V and J ends lost 5 bases and 2 bases respectively, with 17 bases between them. This CDR3 has 15 residues. Germline V CDR1 and CDR2: GTSNPN, SVGIG (reference sequence).

J is TRBJ1-2 and V is TRBV20-1; no reliable D call. This CDR3 has 11 residues. Germline CDR1 and CDR2: DFQATT and SNEGSKA (reference sequence). V lost 6 bases and J lost 6, with 11 bases in between. CDR3 residues: CSAQQNDGYTF. The CDR3 DNA reads TGCAGTGCCCAACAAAATGATGGCTACACCTTC.

The chain couples TRBV23-1 to TRBJ2-2, with 9 bases lining up with TRBD1. TRBV23-1 is placed among ORFs of uncertain function. V was clipped by 1 base and J by 4 bases; unmatched bases: 13. The CDR3 contains 19 residues. The CDR3, as DNA: TGCGCCAGCAGTCAATGCTTAAGGGGGACAGGGCGTAGCACCGGGGAGCTGTTTTTT. Translation: CASSQCLRGTGRSTGELFF.

This clone is a singleton in its sample. V gene TRBV5-4 combines with J gene TRBJ2-3, with 14 bases aligning to TRBD2. The germline gives CDR1 SGHNT, CDR2 YYREEE (reference sequence). There are 17 residues in the CDR3. The V gene end was trimmed by 4 bases and the J gene end by 2 bases; junction bases not matched to a gene: 6. The CDR3 nucleotides are TGTGCCAGCAGCGCCGGGACTAGCGGGAGAAACACAGATACGCAGTATTTT. Amino acid sequence: CASSAGTSGRNTDTQYF.

The gene calls are TRBV28 and TRBJ1-5; D is undetermined. Trimming pared 2 bases from V and 3 bases from J, leaving 11 bases between. The CDR3 runs 15 residues. Germline lookup yields CDR1 MDHEN and CDR2 SYDVKM. CDR3: CASSLPGTVNQPQHF. DNA of the CDR3: TGTGCCAGCAGTTTACCCGGAACAGTCAATCAGCCCCAGCATTTT.

The chain employs TRBV7-8 and TRBJ1-6, with D possibly matching TRBD1 (5 bases). Germline lookup yields CDR1 SGHVS and CDR2 FQNEAQ. Trimming removed 2 bases from V and 10 bases from J, with 9 bases in between. The CDR3 totals 13 residues. The CDR3 here is CASSLSGRSPLHF. DNA of the CDR3: TGTGCCAGCAGCTTATCAGGGAGGTCACCCCTCCACTTT.

The V gene is TRBV3-1 (or the pseudogene TRBV3-2), the J gene TRBJ1-4, with D possibly TRBD1 on 6 matching bases. From germline, CDR1 is LGHDT and CDR2 YNNKEL (reference sequence). CDR3 size: 14 residues. V was trimmed by 3 bases and J by 7 bases, leaving 12 bases between them. CDR3 loop: CASSHSDRGEKLFF. CDR3 nucleotides: TGTGCCAGCAGCCATTCGGACAGAGGTGAAAAACTGTTTTTT.

This clone was seen once. CDR3 DNA: TGCGCCAGCAGCCTGGGGACAGGGGAAAAAGTCCAGTACTTC. Its translation is CASSLGTGEKVQYF. The rearrangement links TRBV4-1 to TRBJ2-7; 10 bases are a match to TRBD1. CDR1 MGHRA and CDR2 YSYEKL come from the germline V gene. There are 14 residues in the CDR3. After removal of 4 bases from V and 10 bases from J, the junction contained 10 bases not matched to a gene.

This chain links TRBV28 with TRBJ1-1; maybe TRBD1 (6 bases). This CDR3 region has 16 residues. The germline V gene has CDR1 MDHEN and CDR2 SYDVKM. Trimming took 7 bases from V and 0 from J, leaving 18 bases between them. The CDR3 nucleotides read TGTGCCAGCACCCCACCTGAGGGGGGGGTGAACACTGAAGCTTTCTTT. Protein: CASTPPEGGVNTEAFF.

The chain joins TRBV27 to TRBJ1-2; 7 nucleotides match TRBD1. CDR3 size: 15 residues. Germline loops: CDR1 MNHEY, CDR2 SMNVEV (reference sequence). Losses at the gene ends were 0 bases for V and 8 bases for J; bases not matched to a gene: 9. This CDR3 is CASSLSPTGTVGYTF. DNA of the CDR3: TGTGCCAGCAGTTTATCGCCGACAGGGACAGTCGGCTACACCTTC.

This chain uses TRBV10-3 with TRBJ2-2, with D possibly TRBD1 on 6 matching bases. V lost 3 bases, J lost 4 bases, and 18 bases lay in between. This CDR3 spans 17 amino acids. Germline V gene sequence: CDR1 ENHRY, CDR2 SYGVKD. The chain's CDR3 is CAISEKVPGVVTGELFF. CDR3 nucleotide sequence: TGTGCCATCAGTGAAAAGGTCCCAGGGGTAGTCACCGGGGAGCTGTTTTTT.